The rows below give T cell receptor beta chains drawn from one sample of a study of blood T cell repertoires in COVID-19. TCRdb's table, derived via immunoSEQ multiplex PCR, lists solely in-frame clones and lacks some. The sample records approximately 280,000 clones, roughly 85% being singletons. The sequencing sample was made of PBMCs or T cells enriched from blood (not recorded which). The receptors derive from a woman aged 45-65 years who had recovered from COVID-19. Each CDR3 is given with its conserved first and last residue. A D gene is named only where the DNA matches it firmly. Clone size appears in some rows only: once, few, many, or a class for an expanded clone.

CDR3 protein,CDR3 DNA,D gene,CDR3 length,clone size,J gene,V gene
CAWIGATNTEAFF,TGTGCCTGGATTGGGGCGACGAACACTGAAGCTTTCTTT,.,13,few,TRBJ1-1,TRBV30
CSVFGTSGSNTEAFF,TGCAGCGTATTCGGGACATCCGGTTCCAACACTGAAGCTTTCTTT,.,15,.,TRBJ1-1,TRBV29-1
CASSIDLSSSYNEQFF,TGTGCCAGTAGTATAGATCTGTCTAGCTCCTACAATGAGCAGTTCTTC,.,16,.,TRBJ2-1,TRBV19
CASSVYRGIQETQYF,TGCGCCAGCAGTGTTTATCGGGGGATCCAAGAGACCCAGTACTTC,.,15,.,TRBJ2-5,TRBV10-1
CASSLRTVTDSNQPQHF,TGCGCCAGCAGCCTTAGGACAGTTACAGATAGCAATCAGCCCCAGCATTTT,.,17,.,TRBJ1-5,TRBV4-1
CASSIGDRLSAGYTF,TGTGCCAGTAGTATTGGGGACAGGCTTTCCGCTGGCTACACCTTC,TRBD1,15,.,TRBJ1-2,TRBV19
CASKVGTGGHQPQHF,TGCGCCAGCAAGGTCGGGACAGGGGGCCATCAGCCCCAGCATTTT,TRBD1,15,.,TRBJ1-5,TRBV5-1
CASRQGNSPLHF,TGTGCCAGCAGACAGGGAAATTCACCCCTCCACTTT,.,12,.,TRBJ1-6,TRBV28
CASSLEGRGTDGYTF,TGTGCCAGCAGCTTAGAGGGCAGGGGGACGGATGGCTACACCTTC,TRBD1,15,.,TRBJ1-2,TRBV11-2
CASSQGRGSNQPQHF,TGTGCCAGCAGCCAGGGCAGGGGGAGCAATCAGCCCCAGCATTTT,TRBD1,15,.,TRBJ1-5,TRBV3-1/TRBV3-2
CASSSGQAGQPQHF,TGTGCCAGCAGCTCGGGACAGGCGGGACAGCCCCAGCATTTT,TRBD1,14,.,TRBJ1-5,TRBV11-2
CASSKIQYPDRGAVKLFF,TGTGCCAGCAGCAAAATTCAATACCCGGACAGGGGTGCGGTGAAACTGTTTTTT,.,18,.,TRBJ1-4,TRBV21-1
CASSVSQGASGELFF,TGTGCCAGCAGCGTAAGTCAGGGGGCGTCCGGGGAGCTGTTTTTT,TRBD1,15,.,TRBJ2-2,TRBV9
CASSLAGRTYGYTF,TGCGCCAGCAGCTTGGCCGGGAGGACCTATGGCTACACCTTC,.,14,.,TRBJ1-2,TRBV5-1
CASSLRPGTGGPGELFF,TGTGCCAGCAGCTTAAGGCCCGGGACAGGGGGTCCCGGGGAGCTGTTTTTT,TRBD1,17,few,TRBJ2-2,TRBV7-9
CASSEPGNSGYTF,TGTGCCAGCAGTGAGCCAGGGAATTCTGGCTACACCTTC,.,13,.,TRBJ1-2,TRBV2
CAWSGSDRIDTQYF,TGTGCCTGGAGTGGATCCGACAGGATAGATACGCAGTATTTT,.,14,.,TRBJ2-3,TRBV30
CASSHSLIKRDSRTGANVLTF,TGTGCCAGCAGCCATAGCTTAATCAAAAGGGACAGCCGAACTGGGGCCAACGTCCTGACTTTC,TRBD1,21,.,TRBJ2-6,TRBV3-1/TRBV3-2
CASSTQTGFNTEAFF,TGTGCCAGCAGCACACAGACAGGGTTCAACACTGAAGCTTTCTTT,TRBD1,15,.,TRBJ1-1,TRBV11-2
CASSNFPTATNEKLFF,TGTGCCAGCAGCAACTTTCCTACAGCAACTAATGAAAAACTGTTTTTT,.,16,.,TRBJ1-4,TRBV21-1
CASSLAGTGELFF,TGTGCCAGCAGCTTAGCGGGGACCGGGGAGCTGTTTTTT,.,13,few,TRBJ2-2,TRBV11-3
CASRAKSEQYF,TGTGCCAGCCGCGCAAAGTCCGAGCAGTACTTC,.,11,few,TRBJ2-7,TRBV2
CASSSTDYGTEAFF,TGTGCCAGCTCATCGACAGATTACGGTACTGAAGCTTTCTTT,.,14,.,TRBJ1-1,TRBV18
CASSSGLGQGSYNEQFF,TGCGCCAGCAGCTCAGGCCTGGGACAGGGCTCCTACAATGAGCAGTTCTTC,TRBD1,17,.,TRBJ2-1,TRBV5-1
CAWSWDRVNGNTIYF,TGTGCCTGGAGTTGGGACAGGGTAAATGGAAACACCATATATTTT,TRBD1,15,.,TRBJ1-3,TRBV30
CASSPKGVFTEAFF,TGTGCCAGCAGCCCCAAGGGGGTCTTCACTGAAGCTTTCTTT,.,14,once,TRBJ1-1,TRBV4-2
CAWTDLVDSEQYF,TGTGCCTGGACTGACTTGGTCGATTCCGAGCAGTACTTC,.,13,.,TRBJ2-7,TRBV30
CARSLHRYMNTEAFF,TGTGCCAGAAGCTTACACAGATATATGAACACTGAAGCTTTCTTT,.,15,.,TRBJ1-1,TRBV5-3
CASSPGQDTFIEKLFF,TGTGCCAGCAGCCCGGGACAGGATACGTTTATTGAAAAACTGTTTTTT,TRBD1,16,.,TRBJ1-4,TRBV5-4
CASSQDRLGIAETQYF,TGCGCCAGCAGCCAAGATAGACTAGGGATTGCGGAGACCCAGTACTTC,.,16,.,TRBJ2-5,TRBV4-3
CATTGSAGAGYTF,TGTGCCACCACCGGATCCGCGGGTGCTGGCTACACCTTC,.,13,.,TRBJ1-2,TRBV7-9
CATSRDLRGEKLFF,TGTGCCACCAGCAGAGATCTCAGGGGTGAAAAACTGTTTTTT,.,14,.,TRBJ1-4,TRBV15
CASSLAGGLIDTQYF,TGTGCCAGCAGTCTAGCGGGGGGGCTGATAGATACGCAGTATTTT,TRBD2,15,.,TRBJ2-3,TRBV2
CASSMDRLQNTEAFF,TGTGCCAGTAGTATGGACAGGCTCCAGAACACTGAAGCTTTCTTT,TRBD1,15,.,TRBJ1-1,TRBV19
CASSAQRTSGTDTQYF,TGTGCCAGTAGTGCACAGCGGACCTCTGGCACAGATACGCAGTATTTT,.,16,.,TRBJ2-3,TRBV19
CASSSDGDYYGYTF,TGTGCCAGCAGTTCCGACGGGGACTACTATGGCTACACCTTC,.,14,once,TRBJ1-2,TRBV7-9
CASREMNYGYTF,TGTGCCAGCAGGGAGATGAACTATGGCTACACCTTC,.,12,once,TRBJ1-2,TRBV2
CASSVQNLGEQFF,TGTGCCAGCAGCGTACAAAACCTCGGTGAGCAGTTCTTC,.,13,.,TRBJ2-1,TRBV9